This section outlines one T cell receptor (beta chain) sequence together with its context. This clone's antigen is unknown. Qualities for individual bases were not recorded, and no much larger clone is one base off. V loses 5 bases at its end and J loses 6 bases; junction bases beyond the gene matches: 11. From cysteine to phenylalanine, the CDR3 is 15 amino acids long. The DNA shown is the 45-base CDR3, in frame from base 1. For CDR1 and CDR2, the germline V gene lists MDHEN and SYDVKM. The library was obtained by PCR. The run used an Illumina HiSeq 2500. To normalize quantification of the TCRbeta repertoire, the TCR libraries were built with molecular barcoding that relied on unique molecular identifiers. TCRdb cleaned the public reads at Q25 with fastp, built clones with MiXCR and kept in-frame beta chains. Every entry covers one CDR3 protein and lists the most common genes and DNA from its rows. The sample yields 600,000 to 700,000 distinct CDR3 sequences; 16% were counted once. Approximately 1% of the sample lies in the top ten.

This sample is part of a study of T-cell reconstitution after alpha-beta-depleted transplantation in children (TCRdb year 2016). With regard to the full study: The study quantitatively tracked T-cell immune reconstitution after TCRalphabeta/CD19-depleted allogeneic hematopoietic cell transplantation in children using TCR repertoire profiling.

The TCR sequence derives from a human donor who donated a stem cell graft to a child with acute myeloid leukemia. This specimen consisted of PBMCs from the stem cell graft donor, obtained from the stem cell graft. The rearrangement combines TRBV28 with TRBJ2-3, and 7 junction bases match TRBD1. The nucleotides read TGTGCCAGCAGTCCGGGACAGCGAGCCACCGATACGCAGTATTTT. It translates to CASSPGQRATDTQYF. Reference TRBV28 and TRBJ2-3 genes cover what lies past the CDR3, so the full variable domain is DVKVTQSSRYLVKRTGEKVFLECVQDMDHENMFWYRQDPGLGLRLIYFSYDVKMKEKGDIPEGYSVSREKKERFSLILESASTNQTSMYLCASSPGQRATDTQYFGPGTRLTVL.